The source of this TCR beta chain is a study of beta chain features in type 1 diabetes. Study-level results: More deletions and fewer insertions at VDJ junctions were seen in type 1 diabetes patients. Among all four CD4+ subsets, Type 1 diabetes patients had TCRB CDR3s that were moderately but significantly shorter. Sequencing from cDNA could over-represent high-TCR-expressing cells.

As regards this clone: Its antigen remains unidentified.

Sequenced material consisted of expressed TCRB transcripts (all of the isolated RNA was reverse transcribed). The table came from immunoSEQ multiplex PCR; TCRdb's copy has only in-frame clones and leaves some out. The data show a few hundred thousand clones, over 9% seen once. Sorting of CD4+ naive, central memory, regulatory and stem cell-like memory cells was performed via CD45RO/CCR7/CD25/CD127/CD95/CD27. The authors obtained over 95% purity in all sorted populations. CDR3 size: 16 residues. CDR1 MNHNY and CDR2 SVGAGI come from the germline V gene (reference sequence). V was pared by 0 bases and J by 0 bases, with 12 bases between.

This receptor was obtained from a man aged 30-40 years with type 1 diabetes. The sequencing input was central memory CD4+ T cells from blood. The V and J genes are TRBV6-6 and TRBJ2-7; D unclear. Here the CDR3 reads CASSYSMSVPSYEQYF. In nucleotides, the CDR3 is TGTGCCAGCAGTTACTCGATGTCGGTACCCTCCTACGAGCAGTACTTC.